This is a list of T cell receptor beta chains from one sample in a study of response to subunit inactivated influenza vaccine. TCRdb ran MiXCR on the RT-PCR reads and lists one entry per CDR3 protein. The sample lists 450,000 to 600,000 distinct CDR3 sequences; 15% to 20% were seen once. Source: CD4+ T cells sorted from PBMCs, taken approximately 25 months after vaccination. The receptor source for this set is a man aged 50-75 years who received an inactivated influenza vaccine. Both conserved end residues are part of each CDR3. The D gene is left open where the match is weak. Size is stated for part of the rows, as once, few or many counts, or as a class when the clone is expanded.

size,J,D,V,CDR3,DNA
many,TRBJ1-1,-,TRBV29-1,CSVEVLGQNTEAFF,TGCAGCGTTGAGGTTCTGGGACAGAACACTGAAGCTTTCTTT
-,TRBJ2-2,-,TRBV6-1,CASSETRPGELFF,TGTGCCAGCAGTGAGACCCGGCCCGGGGAGCTGTTTTTT
few,TRBJ2-5,-,TRBV4-1,CASSQDFRQSTQETQYF,TGCGCCAGCAGCCAAGATTTCAGGCAGAGTACCCAAGAGACCCAGTACTTC
-,TRBJ2-2,-,TRBV4-2,CASSQGPITTGELFF,TGTGCCAGCAGCCAAGGCCCGATTACGACCGGGGAGCTGTTTTTT
few,TRBJ2-2,-,TRBV6-4,CASRTRPGAGELFF,TGTGCCAGCAGGACCAGGCCAGGGGCCGGGGAGCTGTTTTTT
many,TRBJ1-1,-,TRBV4-2,CASSQDGGRTEAFF,TGTGCCAGCAGCCAAGATGGGGGGAGGACTGAAGCTTTCTTT
-,TRBJ2-1,TRBD2,TRBV2,CASIETIAGRNYNEQFF,TGTGCCAGCATCGAGACAATAGCGGGCAGAAACTACAATGAGCAGTTCTTC
-,TRBJ2-5,-,TRBV20-1,CSALRADMGETQYF,TGCAGTGCTCTAAGAGCGGACATGGGGGAGACCCAGTACTTC
few,TRBJ1-2,-,TRBV19,CASSRQGTNYGYTF,TGTGCCAGTAGTAGGCAGGGCACTAACTATGGCTACACCTTC
many,TRBJ2-1,-,TRBV20-1,CSAGTSSYNEQFF,TGCAGTGCCGGGACAAGCTCCTACAATGAGCAGTTCTTC
few,TRBJ2-1,-,TRBV24-1,CATSDPPKNNEQFF,TGTGCCACCAGTGATCCCCCAAAAAACAATGAGCAGTTCTTC
few,TRBJ2-6,TRBD1,TRBV6-2/TRBV6-3,CASSPYTQGGSSSGANVLTF,TGTGCCAGCAGTCCGTACACACAGGGGGGATCTTCCTCTGGGGCCAACGTCCTGACTTTC
few,TRBJ2-5,TRBD1,TRBV29-1,CSVPQGALRETQYF,TGCAGCGTCCCCCAGGGGGCCCTTAGAGAGACCCAGTACTTC
-,TRBJ2-1,TRBD2,TRBV28,CASSLRVAGEGDEQFF,TGTGCCAGCAGTTTAAGGGTAGCGGGAGAGGGGGATGAGCAGTTCTTC